The entry below gives a single T cell receptor beta chain sequence along with its context. Authors' analysis steps: Reference gene primer amplification gave estimated nucleated cell counts. Method: immunoSEQ multiplex PCR; TCRdb's copy keeps in-frame clones and lacks some. V, J and clone size were drawn from that table, and D and trimming were deduced from the DNA. Among about 190,000 clones listed, around four fifths were seen once. The CDR3 has 12 amino acids. Germline CDR1 MNHEY, CDR2 SVGAGI. The V segment lost 7 bases and the J segment 7 bases; nucleotides outside the gene matches: 6. The sample is drawn from a study of blood T cell repertoires in COVID-19. Study context: Collection of acute and convalescent COVID-19 samples took place in the United States, Italy and Spain. PBMCs, B-cell-depleted T cells, or T cells provided the cDNA or gDNA that made up the material.

The sample taken for sequencing was peripheral blood. The TCR comes from a woman in her forties with acute or convalescent COVID-19. The chain has TRBV6-5 and TRBJ1-2; 7 bases agree with TRBD1. The CDR3 nucleotides are TGTGCCAGCATGGAGGGGGCAGGTGGCTACACCTTC. Translating gives CASMEGAGGYTF.